The clone carrying this T cell receptor (beta chain) showed up many times. These data belong to a study of patients and donors after allogeneic stem cell transplantation. A single record per CDR3 protein comes from TCRdb applying MiXCR to the RT-PCR reads. This table has about 110,000 distinct CDR3 sequences, over 30% appearing once. The clonotype comes from a human donor who was either an allogeneic HSCT recipient or a stem cell or donor lymphocyte infusion donor (not recorded which). It is not recorded whose cells these are; they may come from a transplant donor. The sample consisted of blood, either unsorted or a sorted T cell fraction (not recorded which).

The CDR3 DNA reads TGTGCCAGCAGTTACGGAGCAGGGGCGGACACTGAAGCTTTCTTT. It is translated as CASSYGAGADTEAFF. The rearrangement joins TRBV6-2 or TRBV6-3 to TRBJ1-1, with a weak D call TRBD1 (6 bases). The germline V and J ends were trimmed by 2 bases and 3 bases, with 13 bases remaining between them. Germline values: CDR1 MNHEY, CDR2 SVGEGT. The CDR3 has 15 residues.